Below, 21 T cell receptor beta chains from the same sample are listed, as sequenced in a study of T cell repertoires in cytomegalovirus infection. Antigens of these TCRs are unknown. TCRdb processed the reads anew with MiXCR; each CDR3 protein has one entry. This sample carries 900,000 to 950,000 distinct CDR3 sequences, about a third of them seen once, and the ten largest clones take 11% to 15%. Specimen: cultured CD8+ T cells from PBMCs, collected from culture after CMV antigen stimulation. The receptors here all came from a human donor in good health (CMV status not recorded). Some clones in this sample may be carry-over from other donors' samples.

This clonotype turned up a few times. This sequence joins TRBV4-1 and TRBJ2-3; 15 bases align to TRBD2. The CDR3 is 16 amino acids. Germline CDR1 reads MGHRA; CDR2 reads YSYEKL. Trimming took 4 bases from V and 3 from J; bases not matched to a gene: 2. CDR3 loop: CASSRTSGGATDTQYF. The CDR3 DNA follows: TGCGCCAGCAGCCGGACTAGCGGGGGGGCAACAGATACGCAGTATTTT.

There are a few counts of this clonotype. V is TRBV12-3 or TRBV12-4 and J is TRBJ2-5; D possibly corresponds to TRBD1 (6 bases). Trimming left V 7 bases short and J 4 bases short, with 16 bases between. The CDR3 is 14 residues long. The CDR3 here is CASNLSGVGETQYF. CDR3 DNA: TGTGCCAGCAACCTCTCAGGGGTCGGAGAGACCCAGTACTTC.

There are a few counts of this clonotype. The rearrangement uses TRBV5-6 and TRBJ1-4; D is undetermined. From germline, CDR1 is SGHDT and CDR2 YYEEEE. Trimming left V 3 bases short and J 5 bases short, with 11 bases between. CDR3 length: 14 amino acids. Here the CDR3 DNA reads TGTGCCAGCAGCTCGCAGACCGTCAATGAAAAACTGTTTTTT. As protein: CASSSQTVNEKLFF.

The V gene is TRBV14, the J gene TRBJ2-5, with 8 positions matching TRBD2. CDR3 length: 15 residues. From germline, CDR1 is SGHDN and CDR2 FVKESK. V shed 5 bases and J 8 bases; nucleotides not matched to a gene: 13. CDR3 bases: TGTGCCAGCAGCATGGGCTGGCGGGGGGCGGACACCCAGTACTTC. Its protein is CASSMGWRGADTQYF.

The J gene is TRBJ2-3, the V gene TRBV29-1; 8 bases match TRBD2. V trimming: 2 bases; J trimming: 2 bases; junction bases outside the gene matches: 9. Germline CDR1 is SQVTM and CDR2 is ANQGSEA. The CDR3 consists of 16 residues. The CDR3 sequence: CSVEYFAGGHTDTQYF. The CDR3 DNA is TGCAGCGTTGAATATTTTGCGGGGGGCCACACAGATACGCAGTATTTT.

This clonotype was picked up a small number of times. This rearrangement joins TRBV7-9 to TRBJ1-1, with D uncertain. Germline V CDR1 and CDR2: SEHNR, FQNEAQ (reference sequence). Trimming removed 7 bases at V and 0 bases at J, with 9 bases between. The CDR3 runs to 13 residues. Written as DNA, the CDR3 is TGTGCCAGCACCCCCGGGGTGAACACTGAAGCTTTCTTT. This sequence encodes CASTPGVNTEAFF.

The V call is TRBV6-6, the J call TRBJ2-6, with D perhaps matching TRBD1 (6 bases). V lost 5 bases and J lost 0, with 14 bases in between. The CDR3 is made up of 17 amino acids. Germline CDR1 and CDR2: MNHNY and SVGAGI (reference sequence). CDR3 coding DNA: TGTGCCAGCAGTATATATCCAGGGGCCTCTGGGGCCAACGTCCTGACTTTC. This encodes CASSIYPGASGANVLTF.

The V call is TRBV5-1, the J call TRBJ1-4; D gene ambiguous. The germline CDR1 and CDR2 sequences are SGHRS and YFSETQ. The ends were cut back, 7 bases at V and 5 bases at J, with 12 bases in the middle. The CDR3 consists of 13 residues. This chain's CDR3 is CASGPGGNEKLFF. The CDR3 bases are TGCGCCAGCGGTCCGGGAGGAAATGAAAAACTGTTTTTT.

V and J are TRBV28 and TRBJ2-7; D perhaps matches TRBD2 (6 bases). The germline CDR1 and CDR2 sequences are MDHEN and SYDVKM. This CDR3 region has 13 residues. V lost 4 bases to trimming and J lost 7 bases, with 14 bases between them. This CDR3 reads CASSWPGGREQYV. The CDR3 DNA sequence: TGTGCCAGCAGTTGGCCGGGTGGGAGGGAGCAGTACGTC.

Concerning this clonotype itself: One end of the junction is discordant with germline, which a read error may explain. CDR3 sequence (DNA): TGCGCCAGCGGCCATCCCATAGGAGTCTACACTGAAGCTTTCTTT. This encodes CASGHPIGVYTEAFF. The V gene is TRBV4-1, the J gene TRBJ1-1, with D uncertain. Germline V gives CDR1 MGHRA, CDR2 YSYEKL. This CDR3 region has 15 residues.

The chain joins TRBV7-9 to TRBJ1-2; D gene uncertain. Looked up from germline, CDR1 is SEHNR and CDR2 is FQNEAQ (reference sequence). This CDR3 contains 15 residues. Trimming removed 0 bases at V and 6 bases at J, with 14 bases between. The CDR3 loop reads CASSLAEGFRDGYTF. CDR3 bases: TGTGCCAGCAGCTTAGCGGAAGGGTTTCGTGATGGCTACACCTTC.

This clonotype was counted at least ten times. The chain carries TRBV7-3 and TRBJ2-2; 14 bases line up with TRBD2. Trimming took 3 bases from V and 5 from J; bases not matched to a gene: 8. Germline values: CDR1 SGHTA, CDR2 FQGTGA. The CDR3 length is 18 residues. The CDR3 nucleotides are TGTGCCAGCAGCTTGGGACTAGCGGGGGACCCCCCGACCGGGGAGCTGTTTTTT. Its protein product is CASSLGLAGDPPTGELFF.

This chain joins TRBV20-1 and TRBJ1-4, with 10 positions matching TRBD1. The CDR3 has 13 residues. V lost 6 bases and J lost 5; bases outside the gene matches: 3. Looked up from germline, CDR1 is DFQATT and CDR2 is SNEGSKA (reference sequence). CDR3 sequence reads: CSAPGQGNEKLFF. CDR3 DNA: TGCAGTGCCCCGGGACAGGGGAATGAAAAACTGTTTTTT.

The chain couples TRBV6-1 to TRBJ2-7; TRBD2 is a possible D gene (5 bases). Trimming shortened V by 5 bases and J by 0 bases, and 20 bases separated the two germline ends. The CDR3 runs to 17 residues. The germline gives CDR1 MNHNS, CDR2 SASEGT. CDR3 amino acids: CASSSPGGHLASYEQYV. CDR3 sequence (DNA): TGTGCCAGCAGTTCCCCCGGAGGCCACCTCGCCTCCTACGAGCAGTACGTC.

This clonotype has more than one count but fewer than ten. This chain's CDR3 is CASSSGTGISTDTQYF. The CDR3 bases are TGTGCCAGCAGTAGTGGGACGGGCATCAGCACAGATACGCAGTATTTT. V gene TRBV6-5 combines with J gene TRBJ2-3; D is tentatively TRBD1 or TRBD2 (5 bases each). V was clipped by 5 bases and J by 0 bases, with 15 bases between them. Germline CDR1 MNHEY, CDR2 SVGAGI. CDR3 length: 16 amino acids.

The chain employs TRBV7-8 and TRBJ2-7; 7 nucleotides match TRBD2. J lost 3 bases, V lost 8 bases, and 7 bases had no gene match. Germline V CDR1 and CDR2: SGHVS, FQNEAQ. The CDR3 is 13 amino acids. The CDR3 protein is CASGHGGGYEQYV. For the CDR3, the DNA is TGTGCCAGCGGACATGGGGGGGGCTACGAGCAGTACGTC.

The chain is built from TRBV4-1 and TRBJ2-5; D remains ambiguous. The germline V gene encodes CDR1 MGHRA and CDR2 YSYEKL. V lost 4 bases and J 5 bases, leaving 11 bases between the germline ends. The CDR3 is 13 residues long. The CDR3 spells CASSRMPWETQYF. The CDR3 bases are TGCGCCAGCAGCCGGATGCCCTGGGAGACCCAGTACTTC.

The genes are TRBV13 and TRBJ1-1; D gene unclear. This CDR3 comprises 14 residues. Germline lookup yields CDR1 PRHDT and CDR2 FYEKMQ (reference sequence). With 11 bases removed from V and 5 bases from J, the gap between germline ends came to 21 bases. CDR3 sequence reads: CALRIGGEGTEAFF. CDR3 nucleotide sequence: TGTGCCCTCAGAATAGGTGGAGAGGGAACTGAAGCTTTCTTT.

This clonotype was seen repeatedly, ten times or more. The chain uses TRBV12-3 or TRBV12-4 and TRBJ2-3; 14 bases line up with TRBD2. This CDR3 is 18 amino acids long. Germline trimming cut 6 bases from V and 2 bases from J; bases unmatched to any gene: 10. The CDR3 region has the DNA TGTGCCAGCAGCCCCTGGGGACTAGCGGGGGACCCCACAGATACGCAGTATTTT. This translates into CASSPWGLAGDPTDTQYF.

This clonotype appeared a few times. The CDR3 DNA follows: TGCAGTGCTAGTCCGGGACTAACACTCTACAATGAGCAGTTCTTC. Amino acid sequence: CSASPGLTLYNEQFF. The chain is built from TRBV20-1 and TRBJ2-1; 7 bases agree with TRBD2. This CDR3 comprises 15 residues. In germline, CDR1 is DFQATT, CDR2 SNEGSKA (reference sequence). The trim removed 3 bases at V and 3 bases at J, leaving 8 bases unmatched.

The table lists this clonotype with a few counts. The genes are TRBV5-1 and TRBJ1-4, with 9 positions matching TRBD1. After removal of 3 bases from V and 5 bases from J, the junction contained 5 bases not matched to a gene. Per the germline V gene, CDR1 is SGHRS and CDR2 is YFSETQ. There are 15 residues in the CDR3. CDR3 amino acids: CASSSGDRANEKLFF. The CDR3 DNA reads TGCGCCAGCAGCTCGGGGGACAGGGCAAATGAAAAACTGTTTTTT.